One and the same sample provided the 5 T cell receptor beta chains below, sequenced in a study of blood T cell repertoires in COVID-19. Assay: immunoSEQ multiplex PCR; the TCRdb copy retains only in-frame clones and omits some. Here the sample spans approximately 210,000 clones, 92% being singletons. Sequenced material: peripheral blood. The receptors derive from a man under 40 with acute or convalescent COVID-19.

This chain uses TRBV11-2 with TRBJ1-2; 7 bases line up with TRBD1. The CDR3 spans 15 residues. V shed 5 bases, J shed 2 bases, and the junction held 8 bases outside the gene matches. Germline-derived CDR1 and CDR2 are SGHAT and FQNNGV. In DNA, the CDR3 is TGTGCCAGCAGCCATTACAGGGGACAGAACTATGGCTACACCTTC. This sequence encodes CASSHYRGQNYGYTF.

Here the CDR3 reads CASSSRTSTGELFF. The CDR3 nucleotides are TGTGCCAGCAGCTCCCGGACATCAACCGGGGAGCTGTTTTTT. The rearrangement joins TRBV7-9 to TRBJ2-2; TRBD1 is a possible D gene (5 bases). This CDR3 has 14 residues. Looked up from germline, CDR1 is SEHNR and CDR2 is FQNEAQ (reference sequence). Trimming pared 4 bases from V and 5 bases from J, leaving 11 bases between.

The CDR3 loop is CASSQAGLAGSPLHF. The CDR3, as DNA: TGTGCCAGCAGCCAAGCGGGCCTGGCGGGATCACCCCTCCACTTT. The chain couples TRBV14 to TRBJ1-6; D remains ambiguous. V was clipped by 1 base and J by 10 bases, with 14 bases between them. The CDR3 spans 15 residues. Looked up from germline, CDR1 is SGHDN and CDR2 is FVKESK.

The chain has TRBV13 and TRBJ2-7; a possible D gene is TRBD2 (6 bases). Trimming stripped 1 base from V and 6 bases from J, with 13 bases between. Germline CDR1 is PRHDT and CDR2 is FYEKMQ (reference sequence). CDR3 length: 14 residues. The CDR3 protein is CASSLASDPSEQYF. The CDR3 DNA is TGTGCCAGCAGCTTAGCTAGCGACCCTAGCGAGCAGTACTTC.

The CDR3 reads CARGRLGNTEAFF. Here the CDR3 DNA reads TGTGCCAGAGGTAGATTGGGGAACACTGAAGCTTTCTTT. The V gene is TRBV30, the J gene TRBJ1-1; D remains unclear. The CDR3 is 13 amino acids. The germline gives CDR1 GTSNPN, CDR2 SVGIG (reference sequence). V shed 8 bases and J shed 1 base, with 14 bases lying between them.